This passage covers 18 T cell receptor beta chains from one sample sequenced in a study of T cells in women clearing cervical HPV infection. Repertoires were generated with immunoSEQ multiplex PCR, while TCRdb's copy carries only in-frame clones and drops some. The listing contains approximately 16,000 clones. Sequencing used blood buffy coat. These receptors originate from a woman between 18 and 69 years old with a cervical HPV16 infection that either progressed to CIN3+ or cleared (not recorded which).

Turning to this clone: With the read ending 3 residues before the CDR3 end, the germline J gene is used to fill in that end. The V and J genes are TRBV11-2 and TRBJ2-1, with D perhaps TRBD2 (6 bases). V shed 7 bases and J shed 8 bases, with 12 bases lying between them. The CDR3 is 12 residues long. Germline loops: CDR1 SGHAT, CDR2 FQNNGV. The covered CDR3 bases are TGTGCCAGCAAGAGGGGAGGCGATGAG. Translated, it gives CASKRGGDE. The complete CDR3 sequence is CASKRGGDEQFF.

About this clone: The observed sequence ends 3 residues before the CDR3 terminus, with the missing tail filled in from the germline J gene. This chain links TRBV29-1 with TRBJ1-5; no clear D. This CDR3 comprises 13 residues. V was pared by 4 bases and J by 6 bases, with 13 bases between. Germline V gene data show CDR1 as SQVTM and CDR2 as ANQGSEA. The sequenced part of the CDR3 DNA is TGCAGCGTTGCAGGAGACCAAGGTCAGCCC. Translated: CSVAGDQGQP. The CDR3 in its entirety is CSVAGDQGQPQHF.

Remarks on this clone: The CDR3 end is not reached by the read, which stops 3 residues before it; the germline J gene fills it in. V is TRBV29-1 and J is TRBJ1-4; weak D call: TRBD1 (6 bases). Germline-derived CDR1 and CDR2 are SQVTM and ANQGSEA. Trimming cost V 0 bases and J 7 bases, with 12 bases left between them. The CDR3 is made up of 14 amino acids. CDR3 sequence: CSVEDWLGGEKLFF. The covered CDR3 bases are TGCAGCGTTGAAGATTGGCTAGGGGGTGAAAAA.

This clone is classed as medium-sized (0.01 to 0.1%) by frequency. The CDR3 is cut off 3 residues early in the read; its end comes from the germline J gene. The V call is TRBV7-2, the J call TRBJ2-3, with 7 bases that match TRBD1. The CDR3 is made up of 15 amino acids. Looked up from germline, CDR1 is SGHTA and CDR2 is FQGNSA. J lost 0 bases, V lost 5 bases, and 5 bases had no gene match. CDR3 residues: CASSRTGASTDTQYF. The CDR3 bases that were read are TGTGCCAGCAGCCGCACAGGGGCGAGCACAGATACG.

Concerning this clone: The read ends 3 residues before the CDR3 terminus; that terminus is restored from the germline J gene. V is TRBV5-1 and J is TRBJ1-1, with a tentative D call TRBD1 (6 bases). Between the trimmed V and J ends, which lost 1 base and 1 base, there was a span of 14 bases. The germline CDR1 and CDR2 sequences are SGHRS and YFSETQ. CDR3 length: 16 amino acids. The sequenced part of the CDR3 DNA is TGCGCCAGCAGCTTGCTGGGGCAGGGGTCGAACACTGAA. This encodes CASSLLGQGSNTE. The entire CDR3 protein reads CASSLLGQGSNTEAFF.

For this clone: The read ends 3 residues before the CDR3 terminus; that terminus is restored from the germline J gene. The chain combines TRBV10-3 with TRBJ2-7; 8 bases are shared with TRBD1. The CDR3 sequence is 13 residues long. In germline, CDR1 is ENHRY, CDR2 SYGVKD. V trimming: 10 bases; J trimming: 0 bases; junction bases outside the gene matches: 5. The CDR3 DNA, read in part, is TGTGCCACCGCGGACAGGGTCTCCTACGAG. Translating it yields CATADRVSYE. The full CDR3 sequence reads CATADRVSYEQYF.

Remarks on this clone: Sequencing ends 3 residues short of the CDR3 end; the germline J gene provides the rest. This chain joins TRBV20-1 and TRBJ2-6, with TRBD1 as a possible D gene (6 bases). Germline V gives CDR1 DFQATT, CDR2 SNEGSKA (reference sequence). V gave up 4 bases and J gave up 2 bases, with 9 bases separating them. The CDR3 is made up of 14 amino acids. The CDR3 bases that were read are TGCAGTGCTAAGGGGGTGACTGGGGCCAACGTC. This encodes CSAKGVTGANV. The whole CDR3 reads CSAKGVTGANVLTF.

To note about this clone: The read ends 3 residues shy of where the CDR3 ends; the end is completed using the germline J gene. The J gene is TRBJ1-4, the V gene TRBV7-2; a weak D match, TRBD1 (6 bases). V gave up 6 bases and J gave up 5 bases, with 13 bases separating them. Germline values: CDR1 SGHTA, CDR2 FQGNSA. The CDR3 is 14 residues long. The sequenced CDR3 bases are TGTGCCAGCAGAATGACAGGCCGAAATGAAAAA. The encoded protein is CASRMTGRNEK. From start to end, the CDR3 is CASRMTGRNEKLFF.

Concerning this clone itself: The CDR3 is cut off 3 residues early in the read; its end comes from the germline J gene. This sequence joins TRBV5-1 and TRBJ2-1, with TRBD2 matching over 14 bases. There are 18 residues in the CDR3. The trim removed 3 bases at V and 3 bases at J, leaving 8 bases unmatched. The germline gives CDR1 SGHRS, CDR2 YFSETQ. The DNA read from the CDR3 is TGCGCCAGCAGCTCGGGTGGGACTAGCGGGGGAATCTACAATGAG. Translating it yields CASSSGGTSGGIYNE. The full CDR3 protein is CASSSGGTSGGIYNEQFF.

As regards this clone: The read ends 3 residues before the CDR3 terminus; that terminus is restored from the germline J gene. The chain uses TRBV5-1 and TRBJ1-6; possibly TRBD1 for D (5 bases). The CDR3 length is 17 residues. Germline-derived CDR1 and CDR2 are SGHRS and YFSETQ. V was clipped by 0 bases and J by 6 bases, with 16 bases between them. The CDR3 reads CASSLEGTGLGNSPLHF. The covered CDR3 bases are TGCGCCAGCAGCTTGGAAGGGACGGGACTGGGTAATTCACCC.

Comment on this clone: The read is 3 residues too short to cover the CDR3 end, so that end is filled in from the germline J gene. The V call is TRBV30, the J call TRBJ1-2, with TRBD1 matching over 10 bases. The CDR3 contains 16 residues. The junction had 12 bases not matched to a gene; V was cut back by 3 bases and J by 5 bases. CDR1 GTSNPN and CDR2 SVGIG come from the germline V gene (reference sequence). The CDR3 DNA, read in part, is TGTGCCTGGAGGGGGGGACAGGGGCGAAGCCCTTATGGC. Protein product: CAWRGGQGRSPYG. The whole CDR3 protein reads CAWRGGQGRSPYGYTF.

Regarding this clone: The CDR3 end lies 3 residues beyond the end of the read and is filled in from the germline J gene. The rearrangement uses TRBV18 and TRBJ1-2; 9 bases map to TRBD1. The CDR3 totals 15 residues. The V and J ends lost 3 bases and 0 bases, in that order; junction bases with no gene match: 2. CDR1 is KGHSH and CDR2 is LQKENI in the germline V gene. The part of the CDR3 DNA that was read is TGTGCCAGCTCACCCGGGACAGGGTCTAACTATGGC. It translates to CASSPGTGSNYG. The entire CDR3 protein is CASSPGTGSNYGYTF.

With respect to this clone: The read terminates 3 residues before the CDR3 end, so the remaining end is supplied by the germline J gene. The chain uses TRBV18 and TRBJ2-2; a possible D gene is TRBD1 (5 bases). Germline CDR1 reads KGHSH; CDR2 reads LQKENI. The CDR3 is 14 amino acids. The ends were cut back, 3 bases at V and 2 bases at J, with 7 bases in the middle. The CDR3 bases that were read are TGTGCCAGCTCACCGACAGTAAACACCGGGGAG. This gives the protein CASSPTVNTGE. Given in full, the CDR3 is CASSPTVNTGELFF.

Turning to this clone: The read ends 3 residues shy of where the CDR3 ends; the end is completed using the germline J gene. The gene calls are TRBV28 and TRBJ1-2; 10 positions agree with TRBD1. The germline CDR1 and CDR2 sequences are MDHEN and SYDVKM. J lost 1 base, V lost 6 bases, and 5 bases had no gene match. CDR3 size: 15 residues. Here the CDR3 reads CASSTTGGSNYGYTF. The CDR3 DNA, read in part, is TGTGCCAGCAGCACGACAGGGGGCAGTAACTATGGC.

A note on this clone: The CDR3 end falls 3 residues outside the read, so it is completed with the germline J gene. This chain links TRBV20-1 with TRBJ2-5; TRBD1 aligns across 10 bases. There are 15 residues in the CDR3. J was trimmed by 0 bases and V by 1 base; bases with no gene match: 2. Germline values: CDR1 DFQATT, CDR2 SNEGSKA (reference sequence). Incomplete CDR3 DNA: TGCAGTGCTAGAGGACAGGGGGCCTACCAAGAGACC. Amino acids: CSARGQGAYQET. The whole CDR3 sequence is CSARGQGAYQETQYF.

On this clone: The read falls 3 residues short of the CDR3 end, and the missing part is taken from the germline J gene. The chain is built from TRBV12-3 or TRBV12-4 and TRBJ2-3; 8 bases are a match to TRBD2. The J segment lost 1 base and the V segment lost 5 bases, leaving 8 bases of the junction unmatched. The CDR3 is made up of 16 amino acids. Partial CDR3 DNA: TGTGCCAGCAGTCCGGAACTAGCGGAGCGCACAGATACG. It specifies CASSPELAERTDT. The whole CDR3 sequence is CASSPELAERTDTQYF.

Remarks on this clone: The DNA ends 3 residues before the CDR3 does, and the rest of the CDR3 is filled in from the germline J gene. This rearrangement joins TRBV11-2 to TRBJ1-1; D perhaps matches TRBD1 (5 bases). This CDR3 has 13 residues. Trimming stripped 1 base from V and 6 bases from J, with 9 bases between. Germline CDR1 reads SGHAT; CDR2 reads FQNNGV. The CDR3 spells CASSLVGEAEAFF. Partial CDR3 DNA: TGTGCCAGCAGCTTAGTAGGGGAGGCTGAA.

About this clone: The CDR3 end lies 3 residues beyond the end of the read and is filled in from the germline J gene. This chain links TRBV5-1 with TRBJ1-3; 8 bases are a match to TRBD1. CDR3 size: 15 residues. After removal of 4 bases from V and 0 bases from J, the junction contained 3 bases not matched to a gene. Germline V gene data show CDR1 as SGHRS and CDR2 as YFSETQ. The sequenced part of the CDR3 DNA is TGCGCCAGCAGCAGGGGACAGGACTCTGGAAACACC. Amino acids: CASSRGQDSGNT. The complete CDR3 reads CASSRGQDSGNTIYF. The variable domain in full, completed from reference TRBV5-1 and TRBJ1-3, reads KAGVTQTPRYLIKTRGQQVTLSCSPISGHRSVSWYQQTPGQGLQFLFEYFSETQRNKGNFPGRFSGRQFSNSRSEMNVSTLELGDSALYLCASSRGQDSGNTIYFGEGSWLTVV.